This T cell receptor (beta chain) comes out of a study of blood T cell repertoires in COVID-19 (TCRdb year 2020). Looking at the study overall: The collaborator samples originated in the United States, Italy and Spain and spanned the acute and convalescent phases of COVID-19. The material from the prospective study consisted of cDNA or gDNA derived from T cells, B-cell-depleted T cells, or PBMCs. Subjects who had been exposed to COVID-19, were actively infected with it, or had recovered from it provided the deeply sampled blood TCRbeta repertoires that made up the dataset. A freely available public database, intended as a resource for researchers studying the immune response to SARS-CoV-2, is where the repertoires were released. Samples were obtained from the ongoing ImmuneRACE study (first 160 participants) and from some 1,200 subjects provided by 6 global collaborators. Sample metadata almost always included a de-identified subject ID, COVID-19 status, age in years and sex. Where HLA class I and class II types were available, the types were taken from metadata supplied by the sample provider, not from assay-based typing.

TCRbeta CDR3 regions were amplified from genomic DNA using the immunoSEQ Assay, a bias-controlled multiplex PCR. Per the authors' processing: The number of nucleated cells in each sample was estimated by amplification of reference gene primers within the assay. Sequence reads were collapsed and filtered to measure the absolute abundance of every unique TCRbeta CDR3 rearrangement. Productive Simpson clonality was computed per sample as the square root of Simpson's diversity index over productive rearrangements. This immuneACCESS table, as held by TCRdb, lists in-frame sequences with V and J called but not all clones. Of the missing ones, under half trace to an unresolved V gene in checked studies; the others have no known cause. V, J and clone size were drawn from that table, and D and trimming were deduced from the DNA. The sample table lists about 170,000 clones, 70% to 85% of them with a count of one. The ten largest clones capture 22% of the sample.

Overall results and qualifications from the work: The quantity of clinical and demographic metadata differed by source and by participant and was supplied without curation.

V is pruned by 4 bases and J by 5 bases, leaving 5 bases of the junction without a gene match. The germline V gene specifies SGHTA as CDR1 and FQGNSA as CDR2. The CDR3 measures 14 amino acids from cysteine to phenylalanine. The entry retains the CDR3 DNA only, 42 bases that are in frame from base 1. Whole blood was collected in K2EDTA tubes by collaborating institutions according to the institutions' own protocols. For TCRbeta analysis, collaborator samples were shipped as frozen whole blood, as isolated PBMCs, or as DNA extracted from either sample type. As for this clone: Its antigen specificity is not known. Per-base qualities were not stored, and no clone one base away is much larger.

The chain links TRBV7-2 with TRBJ2-5; TRBD1 fits 9 bases in the junction. Sequencing used peripheral blood. The clonotype comes from an elderly woman with acute or convalescent COVID-19. The CDR3 loop reads CASSSGQGWETQYF. The DNA sequence is as follows: TGTGCCAGCAGCTCCGGACAGGGGTGGGAGACCCAGTACTTC.